This paragraph reports one T cell receptor (beta chain). This entry is derived from a study of blood T cell repertoires in COVID-19. Across the whole study: Spain, Italy and the United States supplied samples that represented acute and convalescent COVID-19. PBMCs, B-cell-depleted T cells, or T cells were the source of the cDNA or gDNA that made up the material.

As handled by the study authors: Amplification from reference gene primers served as the basis for estimated nucleated cell counts. The assay was immunoSEQ multiplex PCR, and TCRdb's table has in-frame clones only and misses some. D and trimming were read from the DNA, whereas the V and J calls and clone size are those reported in that table. The table records about 150,000 clones, roughly 89% of them present only once. CDR1 and CDR2 from the germline V gene are MNHNS and SASEGT. V gave up 6 bases and J gave up 12 bases, with 13 bases separating them. The CDR3 extends over 11 amino acids. This chain connects TRBV6-1 to TRBJ2-3; D is possibly TRBD2 (5 bases). Sequenced input: peripheral blood. The clonotype comes from a man between 60 and 70 years old with active or convalescent COVID-19. In DNA, the CDR3 is TGTGCCAGCAGCCCTCGAGGGCCACAGTATTTT. This sequence encodes CASSPRGPQYF.